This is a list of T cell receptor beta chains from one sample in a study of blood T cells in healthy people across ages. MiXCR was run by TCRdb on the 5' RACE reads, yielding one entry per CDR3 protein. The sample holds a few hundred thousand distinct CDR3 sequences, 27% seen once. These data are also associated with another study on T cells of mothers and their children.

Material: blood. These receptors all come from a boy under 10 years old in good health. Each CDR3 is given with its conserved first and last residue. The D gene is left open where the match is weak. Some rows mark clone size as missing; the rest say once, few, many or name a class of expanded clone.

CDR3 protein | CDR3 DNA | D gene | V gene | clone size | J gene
CASRKGNEQFF | TGTGCCTCGAGGAAGGGGAATGAGCAGTTCTTC | NA | TRBV7-9 | few | TRBJ2-1
CASSQGQWDGYTF | TGTGCCAGCTCACAGGGACAGTGGGATGGCTACACCTTC | TRBD1 | TRBV18 | few | TRBJ1-2
CASSLRGSTAFF | TGTGCCAGCAGCTTAAGGGGGAGTACAGCTTTCTTT | NA | TRBV7-9 | NA | TRBJ1-1
CSARDSGGAGTQYF | TGCAGTGCCAGAGATAGCGGGGGGGCGGGTACGCAGTATTTT | TRBD2 | TRBV20-1 | few | TRBJ2-3
CASGGFTDTQYF | TGCGCCAGCGGGGGGTTCACAGATACGCAGTATTTT | NA | TRBV5-1 | NA | TRBJ2-3
CSARGIEAFF | TGCAGTGCTAGAGGCATTGAAGCTTTCTTT | NA | TRBV20-1 | NA | TRBJ1-1
CASILDRGQDGYTF | TGTGCCAGCATTCTGGACAGGGGGCAGGATGGCTACACCTTC | TRBD1 | TRBV2 | NA | TRBJ1-2
CASSQGRGPETQYF | TGCGCCAGCAGCCAAGGCAGGGGGCCTGAGACCCAGTACTTC | TRBD1 | TRBV4-3 | few | TRBJ2-5
CASSQGWVETQYF | TGTGCCAGCAGCCAGGGCTGGGTGGAGACCCAGTACTTC | NA | TRBV12-3/TRBV12-4 | NA | TRBJ2-5
CASKTGRNIQYF | TGTGCCAGCAAGACAGGGAGGAACATTCAGTACTTC | NA | TRBV27 | few | TRBJ2-4
CASSSSGGGNTGELFF | TGTGCCAGCAGCTCGAGCGGGGGGGGAAACACCGGGGAGCTGTTTTTT | TRBD2 | TRBV5-4 | NA | TRBJ2-2
CASSLIDYSNQPQHF | TGTGCCAGCAGTTTAATAGATTATAGCAATCAGCCCCAGCATTTT | NA | TRBV28 | NA | TRBJ1-5
CASSGSTSGSYEQYF | TGTGCCAGCAGCGGATCAACTAGCGGGAGTTACGAGCAGTACTTC | TRBD2 | TRBV27 | NA | TRBJ2-7
CSVEERVRGTYEQYF | TGCAGCGTTGAAGAGAGGGTAAGGGGAACCTACGAGCAGTACTTC | NA | TRBV29-1 | NA | TRBJ2-7
CASSAGLAGGPLGIQYF | TGTGCCAGCAGCGCCGGACTAGCGGGGGGGCCTTTAGGCATTCAGTACTTC | TRBD2 | TRBV9 | few | TRBJ2-4
CASSESGGQGKVAQHF | TGCGCCAGCAGTGAGTCGGGGGGACAGGGGAAAGTGGCCCAGCATTTT | TRBD1 | TRBV10-2 | NA | TRBJ1-5
CASSRRTSGGVNEQFF | TGTGCCAGCAGCCGCCGGACTAGCGGGGGGGTCAATGAGCAGTTCTTC | TRBD2 | TRBV5-5 | few | TRBJ2-1
CASSPRQGRKLFF | TGTGCCAGCAGCCCTCGACAGGGGCGGAAACTGTTTTTT | TRBD1 | TRBV7-9 | few | TRBJ1-4
CSVEDRDGSYEQYF | TGCAGCGTTGAGGACAGGGATGGGTCCTACGAGCAGTACTTC | TRBD1 | TRBV29-1 | few | TRBJ2-7
CASSPTGAGYTDTQYF | TGTGCCAGCAGTCCTACCGGGGCAGGGTATACAGATACGCAGTATTTT | NA | TRBV6-1 | many | TRBJ2-3
CASSQDILGDYGYTF | TGTGCCAGCAGCCAAGATATATTAGGGGACTATGGCTACACCTTC | NA | TRBV3-1 | NA | TRBJ1-2
CASSYSLGAASYEQYF | TGTGCCAGCAGTTACTCCCTGGGAGCAGCCTCCTACGAGCAGTACTTC | NA | TRBV6-2/TRBV6-3 | few | TRBJ2-7
CAWSVGGGSYNEQFF | TGTGCCTGGAGTGTGGGGGGCGGGTCCTACAATGAGCAGTTCTTC | NA | TRBV30 | few | TRBJ2-1
CSVAAEDRVSTEAFF | TGCAGCGTTGCGGCCGAAGACAGGGTGAGCACTGAAGCTTTCTTT | TRBD1 | TRBV29-1 | NA | TRBJ1-1
CASSQGLFSGNTIYF | TGTGCCAGCAGCCAAGGACTCTTCTCTGGAAACACCATATATTTT | NA | TRBV14 | few | TRBJ1-3
CASSLQGVIAYEQYF | TGTGCCAGCAGCCTACAGGGGGTGATCGCCTACGAGCAGTACTTC | TRBD1 | TRBV7-9 | NA | TRBJ2-7
CASSLPGLPEAFF | TGTGCCAGCAGCCTCCCAGGGTTACCTGAAGCTTTCTTT | NA | TRBV7-9 | few | TRBJ1-1
CASSFRPIAGGTYEQYF | TGTGCCAGCAGCTTTCGCCCCATAGCGGGAGGGACCTACGAGCAGTACTTC | TRBD2 | TRBV7-9 | NA | TRBJ2-7
CASSRDYTEAFF | TGTGCCAGCAGTAGGGACTACACTGAAGCTTTCTTT | NA | TRBV2 | NA | TRBJ1-1
CASSYGGGGSEKLFF | TGTGCCAGCAGTTACGGCGGGGGCGGATCTGAAAAACTGTTTTTT | NA | TRBV6-2/TRBV6-3 | NA | TRBJ1-4
CASSSSVANNQPQHF | TGTGCCAGCAGCTCCAGTGTGGCGAACAATCAGCCCCAGCATTTT | NA | TRBV27 | NA | TRBJ1-5
CASFTGRVFNEQFF | TGTGCCAGCTTCACAGGGCGCGTTTTCAATGAGCAGTTCTTC | NA | TRBV12-3/TRBV12-4 | NA | TRBJ2-1
CATSTGYNEQLF | TGCGCCACATCAACGGGTTACAATGAGCAGTTGTTC | NA | TRBV5-1 | NA | TRBJ2-5
CASSPGLAGGWYIQYF | TGTGCCAGCAGCCCCGGACTAGCGGGGGGTTGGTACATTCAGTACTTC | TRBD2 | TRBV3-1 | few | TRBJ2-4
CAVAGEETQYF | TGTGCCGTGGCGGGGGAAGAGACCCAGTACTTC | TRBD2 | TRBV12-3/TRBV12-4 | few | TRBJ2-5
CASSLELAGVETQYF | TGCGCCAGCAGCTTGGAACTAGCGGGGGTGGAGACCCAGTACTTC | TRBD2 | TRBV5-1 | NA | TRBJ2-5
CASSSGQGHSNEKLFF | TGTGCCAGCAGCTCGGGACAGGGGCATTCGAATGAAAAACTGTTTTTT | TRBD1 | TRBV6-6 | NA | TRBJ1-4
CASSQDRVAGAADTQYF | TGCGCCAGCAGCCAAGATAGGGTAGCGGGAGCGGCAGATACGCAGTATTTT | TRBD2 | TRBV4-3 | NA | TRBJ2-3
CSAMPHQGRLAGGQTQYF | TGCAGTGCTATGCCGCATCAGGGGAGACTAGCGGGAGGGCAGACCCAGTACTTC | TRBD2 | TRBV20-1 | few | TRBJ2-5
CASSLGETQYF | TGTGCCAGCAGCTTAGGAGAGACCCAGTACTTC | NA | TRBV12-3/TRBV12-4 | medium-sized | TRBJ2-5
CASSRTIAGVGDTQYF | TGTGCCAGCAGCCGCACCATCGCGGGAGTCGGAGATACGCAGTATTTT | TRBD2 | TRBV13 | NA | TRBJ2-3
CASSSTLGGTNEKLFF | TGTGCCAGCAGCTCCACCCTGGGAGGAACTAATGAAAAACTGTTTTTT | NA | TRBV7-9 | few | TRBJ1-4